Below, one T cell receptor beta chain is given with its context. In the original processing: Using reference gene primer amplification, nucleated cell counts were estimated. The repertoire was sequenced with immunoSEQ multiplex PCR; TCRdb's copy has only in-frame clones and lacks some. D and trimming were read from the DNA, whereas the V and J calls and clone size are those reported in that table. This table has 200,000 to 300,000 clones, 89% appearing once. The data stem from a study of blood T cell repertoires in COVID-19. Participants reported their clinical history, and cohort assignment relied on those reports. Germline CDR1 and CDR2: GTSNPN and SVGIG (reference sequence). The CDR3 has 15 amino acids. Germline trimming cut 5 bases from V and 4 bases from J; bases unmatched to any gene: 13.

The V call is TRBV30, the J call TRBJ1-2; the match to TRBD1 covers 7 bases. The sequenced sample consisted of PBMCs or T cells enriched from blood (not recorded which). This receptor was identified in a woman in her thirties with acute COVID-19. CDR3 loop: CAWAHRGQAAYGYTF. CDR3 DNA: TGTGCCTGGGCCCACAGAGGACAGGCCGCCTATGGCTACACCTTC.